This record covers a single TCR beta chain. The data are from a study of blood T cell repertoires in COVID-19. About the study: Sample material is recorded as cDNA or gDNA derived from T cells, B-cell-depleted T cells, or PBMCs.

Sequencing was performed with immunoSEQ multiplex PCR; in TCRdb, only in-frame clones are kept and a portion is missing. The data hold fewer than 400,000 clones, with roughly 86% observed a single time. This CDR3 is built from 15 residues. CDR1 is ENHRY, CDR2 SYGVKD, per germline. V lost 2 bases to trimming and J lost 1 base, with 11 bases between them. Participant-given clinical history determined each cohort assignment. V gene TRBV10-3 combines with J gene TRBJ1-1; perhaps TRBD1 as D (6 bases). Sample: PBMCs or T cells enriched from blood (not recorded which). The receptor comes from a woman aged 18-30 years who had recovered from COVID-19. CDR3 sequence reads: CAISERQVGNTEAFF. In DNA form, the CDR3 reads TGTGCCATCAGTGAGAGACAGGTTGGGAACACTGAAGCTTTCTTT.